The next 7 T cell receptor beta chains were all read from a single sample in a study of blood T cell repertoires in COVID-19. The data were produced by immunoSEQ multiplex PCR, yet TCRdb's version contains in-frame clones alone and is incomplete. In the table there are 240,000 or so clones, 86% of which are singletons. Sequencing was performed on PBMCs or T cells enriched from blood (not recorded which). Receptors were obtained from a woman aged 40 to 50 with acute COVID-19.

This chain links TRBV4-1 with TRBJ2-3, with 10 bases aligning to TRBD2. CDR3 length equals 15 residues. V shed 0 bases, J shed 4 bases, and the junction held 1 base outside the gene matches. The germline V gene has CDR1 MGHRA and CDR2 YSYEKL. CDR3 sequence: CASSQESGRADTQYF. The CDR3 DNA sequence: TGCGCCAGCAGCCAAGAGAGCGGGAGGGCAGATACGCAGTATTTT.

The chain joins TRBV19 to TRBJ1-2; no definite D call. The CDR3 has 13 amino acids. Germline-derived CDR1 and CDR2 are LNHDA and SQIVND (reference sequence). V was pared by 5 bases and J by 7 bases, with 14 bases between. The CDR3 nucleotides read TGTGCCAGTAGTTATTTCGGGTCCGGTGGCTACACCTTC. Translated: CASSYFGSGGYTF.

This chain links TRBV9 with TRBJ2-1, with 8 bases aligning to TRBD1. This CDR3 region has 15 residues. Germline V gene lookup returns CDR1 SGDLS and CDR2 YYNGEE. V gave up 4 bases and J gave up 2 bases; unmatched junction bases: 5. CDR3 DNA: TGTGCCAGCAGCCAGGGGGCTGTAACCTACAATGAGCAGTTCTTC. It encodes CASSQGAVTYNEQFF.

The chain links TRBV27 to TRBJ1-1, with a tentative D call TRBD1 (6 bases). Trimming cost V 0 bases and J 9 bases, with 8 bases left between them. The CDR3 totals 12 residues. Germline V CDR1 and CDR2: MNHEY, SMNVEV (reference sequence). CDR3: CASSLSQGKAFF. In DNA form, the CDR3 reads TGTGCCAGCAGTTTATCACAGGGCAAAGCTTTCTTT.

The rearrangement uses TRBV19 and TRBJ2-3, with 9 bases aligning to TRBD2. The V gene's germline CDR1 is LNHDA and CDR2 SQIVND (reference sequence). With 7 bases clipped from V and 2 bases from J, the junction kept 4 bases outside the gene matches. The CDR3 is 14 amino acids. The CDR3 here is CASTGGRATDTQYF. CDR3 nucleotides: TGTGCCAGTACTGGCGGGAGGGCCACAGATACGCAGTATTTT.

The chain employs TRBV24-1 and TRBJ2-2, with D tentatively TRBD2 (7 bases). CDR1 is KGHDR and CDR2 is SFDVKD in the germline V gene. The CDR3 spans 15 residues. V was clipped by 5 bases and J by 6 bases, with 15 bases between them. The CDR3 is CATSVARGRAGELFF. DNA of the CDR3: TGTGCCACCAGTGTGGCGCGGGGGCGGGCCGGGGAGCTGTTTTTT.

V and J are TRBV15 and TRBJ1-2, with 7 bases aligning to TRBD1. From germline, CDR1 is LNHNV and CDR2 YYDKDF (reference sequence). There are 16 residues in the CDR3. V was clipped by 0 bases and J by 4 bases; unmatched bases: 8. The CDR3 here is CATSRDPTGDSYGYTF. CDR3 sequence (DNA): TGTGCCACCAGCAGAGATCCCACAGGGGATAGCTATGGCTACACCTTC.